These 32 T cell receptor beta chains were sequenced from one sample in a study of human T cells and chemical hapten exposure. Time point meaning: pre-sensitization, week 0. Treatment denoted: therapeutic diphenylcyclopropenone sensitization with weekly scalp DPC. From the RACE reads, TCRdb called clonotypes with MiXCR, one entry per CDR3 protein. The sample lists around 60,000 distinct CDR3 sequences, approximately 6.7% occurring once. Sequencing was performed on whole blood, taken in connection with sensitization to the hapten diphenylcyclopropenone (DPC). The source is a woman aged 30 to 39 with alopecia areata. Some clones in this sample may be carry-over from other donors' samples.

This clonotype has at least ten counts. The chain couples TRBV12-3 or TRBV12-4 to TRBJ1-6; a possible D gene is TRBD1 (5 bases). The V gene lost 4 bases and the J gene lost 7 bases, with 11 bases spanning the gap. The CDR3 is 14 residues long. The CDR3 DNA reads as TGTGCCAGCAGTTATCTGGGGGGGAATTCACCCCTCCACTTT. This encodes CASSYLGGNSPLHF.

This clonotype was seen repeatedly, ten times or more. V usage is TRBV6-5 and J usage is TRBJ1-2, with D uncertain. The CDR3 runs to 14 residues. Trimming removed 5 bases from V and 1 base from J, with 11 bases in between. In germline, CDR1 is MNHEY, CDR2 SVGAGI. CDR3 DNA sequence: TGTGCCAGCAGTCCGGCCAGCCTTAACTATGGCTACACCTTC. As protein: CASSPASLNYGYTF.

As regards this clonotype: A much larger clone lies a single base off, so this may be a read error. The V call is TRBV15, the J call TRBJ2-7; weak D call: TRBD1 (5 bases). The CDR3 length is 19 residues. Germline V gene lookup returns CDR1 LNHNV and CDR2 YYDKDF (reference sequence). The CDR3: CATSRDLGRAPRLNYGQYF. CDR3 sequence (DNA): TGTGCCACCAGCAGAGATTTGGGCAGGGCGCCCCGTTTAAACTACGGGCAGTACTTC. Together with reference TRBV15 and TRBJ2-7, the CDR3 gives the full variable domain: DAMVIQNPRYQVTQFGKPVTLSCSQTLNHNVMYWYQQKSSQAPKLLFHYYDKDFNNEADTPDNFQSRRPNTSFCFLDIRSPGLGDTAMYLCATSRDLGRAPRLNYGQYFGPGTRLTVT.

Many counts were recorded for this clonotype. CDR3 DNA: TGCGCCAGCAGCCAAACAGGGACCACTGAAGCTTTCTTT. Protein sequence: CASSQTGTTEAFF. The V call is TRBV4-1, the J call TRBJ1-1; possible D gene TRBD1, 6 bases. Trimming cost V 2 bases and J 4 bases, with 8 bases left between them. CDR1 is MGHRA, CDR2 YSYEKL, per germline. The CDR3 length is 13 residues.

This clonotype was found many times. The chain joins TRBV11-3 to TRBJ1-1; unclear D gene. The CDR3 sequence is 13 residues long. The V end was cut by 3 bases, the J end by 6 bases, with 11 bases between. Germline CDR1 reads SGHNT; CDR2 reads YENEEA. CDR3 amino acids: CASSFNPSSEAFF. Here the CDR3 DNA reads TGTGCCAGCAGCTTTAATCCCTCTTCTGAAGCTTTCTTT.

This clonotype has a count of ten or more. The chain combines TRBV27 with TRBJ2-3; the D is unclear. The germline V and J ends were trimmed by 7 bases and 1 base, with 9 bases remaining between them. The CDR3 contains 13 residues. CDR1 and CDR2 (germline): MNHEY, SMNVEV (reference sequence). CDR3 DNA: TGTGCCAGCATTAGCCAGGGCACAGATACGCAGTATTTT. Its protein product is CASISQGTDTQYF.

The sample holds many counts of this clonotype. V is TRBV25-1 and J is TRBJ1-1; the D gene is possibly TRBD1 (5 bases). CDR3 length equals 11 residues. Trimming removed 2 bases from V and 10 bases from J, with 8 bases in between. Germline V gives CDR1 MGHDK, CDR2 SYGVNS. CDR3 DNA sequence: TGTGCCAGCAGTGAAAGTGGGGGAGCTTTCTTT. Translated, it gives CASSESGGAFF.

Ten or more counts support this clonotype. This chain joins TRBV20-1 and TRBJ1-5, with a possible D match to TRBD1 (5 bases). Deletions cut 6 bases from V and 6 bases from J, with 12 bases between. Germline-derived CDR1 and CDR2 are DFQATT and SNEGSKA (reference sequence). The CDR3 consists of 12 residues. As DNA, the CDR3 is TGCAGTGCCGGCAGGGAGGGTCAGCCCCAGCATTTT. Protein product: CSAGREGQPQHF.

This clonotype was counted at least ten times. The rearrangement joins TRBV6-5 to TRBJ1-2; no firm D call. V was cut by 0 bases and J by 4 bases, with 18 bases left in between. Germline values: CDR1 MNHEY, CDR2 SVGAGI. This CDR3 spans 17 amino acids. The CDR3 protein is CASSYSLNPIETYGYTF. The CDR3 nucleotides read TGTGCCAGCAGTTACTCCCTGAACCCGATCGAAACCTATGGCTACACCTTC.

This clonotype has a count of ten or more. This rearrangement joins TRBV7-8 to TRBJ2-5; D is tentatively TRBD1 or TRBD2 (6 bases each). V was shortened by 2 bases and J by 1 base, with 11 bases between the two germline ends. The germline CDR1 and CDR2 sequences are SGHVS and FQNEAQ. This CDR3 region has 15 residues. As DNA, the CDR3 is TGTGCCAGCAGCTTATTTGGGGGGCGCCAAGAGACCCAGTACTTC. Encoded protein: CASSLFGGRQETQYF. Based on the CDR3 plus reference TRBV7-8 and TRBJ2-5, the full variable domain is GAGVSQSPRYKVAKRGQDVALRCDPISGHVSLFWYQQALGQGPEFLTYFQNEAQLDKSGLPSDRFFAERPEGSVSTLKIQRTQQEDSAVYLCASSLFGGRQETQYFGPGTRLLVL.

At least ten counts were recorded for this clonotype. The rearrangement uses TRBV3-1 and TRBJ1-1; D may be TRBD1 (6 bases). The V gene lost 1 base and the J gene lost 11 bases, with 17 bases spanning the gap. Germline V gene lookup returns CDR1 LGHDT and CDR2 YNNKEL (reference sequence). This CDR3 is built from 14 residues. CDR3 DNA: TGTGCCAGCAGCCAAGGGGGCCGGGGGCGAGGGGCTTTCTTT. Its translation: CASSQGGRGRGAFF.

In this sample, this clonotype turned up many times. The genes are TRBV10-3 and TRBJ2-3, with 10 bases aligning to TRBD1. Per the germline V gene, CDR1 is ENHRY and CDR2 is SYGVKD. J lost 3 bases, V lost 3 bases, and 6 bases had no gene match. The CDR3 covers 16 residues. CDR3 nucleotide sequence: TGTGCCATCAGTGATAGCGGGACAGGGGCTACAGATACGCAGTATTTT. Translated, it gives CAISDSGTGATDTQYF.

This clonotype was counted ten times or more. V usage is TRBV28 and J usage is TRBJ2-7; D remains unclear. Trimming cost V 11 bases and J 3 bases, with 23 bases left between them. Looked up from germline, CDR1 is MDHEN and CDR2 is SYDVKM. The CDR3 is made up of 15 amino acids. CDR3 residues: CASGSPSSGNYEQYF. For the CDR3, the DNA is TGTGCCTCCGGGTCCCCCTCTTCAGGAAACTACGAGCAGTACTTC.

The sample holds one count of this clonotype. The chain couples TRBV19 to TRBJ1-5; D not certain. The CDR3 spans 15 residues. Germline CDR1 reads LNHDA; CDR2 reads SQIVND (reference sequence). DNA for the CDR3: TGTGAAAGTAGTAAATGGGGAAGAGTTAATCAGCCCCAGCATTTT. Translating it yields CESSKWGRVNQPQHF. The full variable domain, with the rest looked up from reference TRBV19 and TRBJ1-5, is DGGITQSPKYLFRKEGQNVTLSCEQNLNHDAMYWYRQDPGQGLRLIYYSQIVNDFQKGDIAEGYSVSREKKESFPLTVTSAQKNPTAFYLCESSKWGRVNQPQHFGDGTRLSIL.

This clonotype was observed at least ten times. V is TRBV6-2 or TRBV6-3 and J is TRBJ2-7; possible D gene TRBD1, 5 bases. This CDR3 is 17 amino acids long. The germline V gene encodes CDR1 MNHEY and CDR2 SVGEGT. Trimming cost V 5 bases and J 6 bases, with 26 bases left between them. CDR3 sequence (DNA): TGTGCCAGCAGTCCCCGACGGGCAGGGTACCTCGTAGTCGAGCAGTACTTC. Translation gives CASSPRRAGYLVVEQYF.

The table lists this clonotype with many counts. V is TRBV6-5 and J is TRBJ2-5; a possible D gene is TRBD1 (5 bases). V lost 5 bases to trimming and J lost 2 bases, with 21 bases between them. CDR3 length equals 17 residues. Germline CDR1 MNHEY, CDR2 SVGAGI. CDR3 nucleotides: TGTGCCAGCAGTATTGGTGGGCAGGGATCCCGTCAAGAGACCCAGTACTTC. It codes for CASSIGGQGSRQETQYF.

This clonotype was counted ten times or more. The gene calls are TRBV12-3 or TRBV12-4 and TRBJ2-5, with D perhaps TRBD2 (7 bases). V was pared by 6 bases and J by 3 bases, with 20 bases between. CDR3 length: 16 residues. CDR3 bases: TGTGCCAGCAGGCCAAACCGGGGGGCCCTTGAAGAGACCCAGTACTTC. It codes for CASRPNRGALEETQYF.

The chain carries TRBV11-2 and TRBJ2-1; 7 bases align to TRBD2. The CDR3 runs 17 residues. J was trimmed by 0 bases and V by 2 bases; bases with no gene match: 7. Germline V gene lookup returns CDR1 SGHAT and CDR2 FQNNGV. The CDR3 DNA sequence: TGTGCCAGCAGCTTACCTCTAGCGGTTAGCTCCTACAATGAGCAGTTCTTC. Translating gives CASSLPLAVSSYNEQFF.

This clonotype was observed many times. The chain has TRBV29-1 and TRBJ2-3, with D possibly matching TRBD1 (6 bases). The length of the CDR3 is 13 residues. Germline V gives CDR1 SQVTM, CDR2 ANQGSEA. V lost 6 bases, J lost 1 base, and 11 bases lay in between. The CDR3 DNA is TGCAGCGTGGGGGCGGTAGGCACAGATACGCAGTATTTT. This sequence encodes CSVGAVGTDTQYF.

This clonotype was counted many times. Here the CDR3 DNA reads TGTGCCAGCAGCTTAGGAACCAGGGTGAACACTGAAGCTTTCTTT. Protein: CASSLGTRVNTEAFF. This rearrangement joins TRBV7-9 to TRBJ1-1, with D perhaps matching TRBD1 (5 bases). CDR1 and CDR2 (germline): SEHNR, FQNEAQ (reference sequence). Trimming took 1 base from V and 0 from J, leaving 9 bases between them. This CDR3 has 15 residues.

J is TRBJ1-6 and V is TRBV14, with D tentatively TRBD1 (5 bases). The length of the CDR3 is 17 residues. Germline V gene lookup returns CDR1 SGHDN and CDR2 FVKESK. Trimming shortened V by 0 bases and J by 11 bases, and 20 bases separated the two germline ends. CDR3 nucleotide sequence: TGTGCCAGCAGCCAAGATCCTTGGGGAGATGTAGGGGCACCCCTCCACTTT. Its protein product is CASSQDPWGDVGAPLHF.

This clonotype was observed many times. CDR3 nucleotides: TGTGCCAGCAGCTTATTGGACTCCTCTGGAAACACCATATATTTT. Amino acid sequence: CASSLLDSSGNTIYF. The rearrangement joins TRBV7-8 to TRBJ1-3; D uncertain. This CDR3 contains 15 residues. Germline V CDR1 and CDR2: SGHVS, FQNEAQ. Deletions cut 2 bases from V and 0 bases from J, with 8 bases between.

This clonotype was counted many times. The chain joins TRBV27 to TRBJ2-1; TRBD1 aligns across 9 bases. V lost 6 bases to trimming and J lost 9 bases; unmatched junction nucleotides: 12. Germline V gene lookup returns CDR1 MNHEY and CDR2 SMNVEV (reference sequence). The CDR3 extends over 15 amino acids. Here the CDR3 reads CASSPGQGPGSEQFF. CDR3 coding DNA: TGTGCCAGCAGCCCTGGACAGGGGCCCGGTAGTGAGCAGTTCTTC.

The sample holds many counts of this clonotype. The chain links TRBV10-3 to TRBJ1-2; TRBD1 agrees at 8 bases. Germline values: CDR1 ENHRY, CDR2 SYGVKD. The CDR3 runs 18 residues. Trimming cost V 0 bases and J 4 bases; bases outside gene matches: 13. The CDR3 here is CAISESVGGQDRGYGYTF. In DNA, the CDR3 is TGTGCCATCAGTGAGTCAGTAGGGGGACAGGATCGTGGCTATGGCTACACCTTC.

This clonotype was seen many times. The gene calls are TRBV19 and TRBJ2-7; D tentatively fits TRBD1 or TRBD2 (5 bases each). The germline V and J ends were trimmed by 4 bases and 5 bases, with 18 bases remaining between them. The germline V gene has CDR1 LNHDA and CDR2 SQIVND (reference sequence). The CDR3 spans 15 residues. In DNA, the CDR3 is TGTGCCAGTAGTACGTTCGGGGCAGGGCTCGACGAGCAGTACTTC. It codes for CASSTFGAGLDEQYF.

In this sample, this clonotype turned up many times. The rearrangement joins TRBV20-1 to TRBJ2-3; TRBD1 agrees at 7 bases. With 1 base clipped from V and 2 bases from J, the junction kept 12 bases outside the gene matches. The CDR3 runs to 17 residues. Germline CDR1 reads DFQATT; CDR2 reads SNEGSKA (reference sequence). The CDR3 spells CSARGVRRQGPTDTQYF. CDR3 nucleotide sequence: TGCAGTGCTAGAGGTGTCCGAAGACAGGGCCCCACAGATACGCAGTATTTT.

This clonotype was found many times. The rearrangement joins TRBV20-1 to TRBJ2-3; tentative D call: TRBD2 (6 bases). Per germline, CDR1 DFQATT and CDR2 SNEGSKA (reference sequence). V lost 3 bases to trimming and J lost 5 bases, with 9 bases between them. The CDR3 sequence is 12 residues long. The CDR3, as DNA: TGCAGTGCTAGTTGGGGGGAAGATACGCAGTATTTT. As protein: CSASWGEDTQYF.

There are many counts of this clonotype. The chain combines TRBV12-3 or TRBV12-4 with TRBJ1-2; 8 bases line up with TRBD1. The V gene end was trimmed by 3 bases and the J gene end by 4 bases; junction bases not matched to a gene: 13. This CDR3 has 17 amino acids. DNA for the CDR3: TGTGCCAGCAGTTTGGTCGTTACCGGGACAGGAACCTATGGCTACACCTTC. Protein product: CASSLVVTGTGTYGYTF.

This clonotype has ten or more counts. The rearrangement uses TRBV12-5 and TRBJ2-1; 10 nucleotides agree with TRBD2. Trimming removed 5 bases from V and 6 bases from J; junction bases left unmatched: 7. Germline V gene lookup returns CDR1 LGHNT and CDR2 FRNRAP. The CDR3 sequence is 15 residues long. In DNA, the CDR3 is TGTGCTAGTGGTAGCGGGGGGGCCAGAAGCAATGAGCAGTTCTTC. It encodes CASGSGGARSNEQFF.

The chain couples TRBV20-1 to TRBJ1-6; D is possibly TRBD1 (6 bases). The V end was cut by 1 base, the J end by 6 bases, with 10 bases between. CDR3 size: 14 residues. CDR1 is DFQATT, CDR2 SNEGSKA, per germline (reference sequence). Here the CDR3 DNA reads TGCAGTGCTAGAGCGGCAGGGGCTAATTCACCCCTCCACTTT. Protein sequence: CSARAAGANSPLHF.

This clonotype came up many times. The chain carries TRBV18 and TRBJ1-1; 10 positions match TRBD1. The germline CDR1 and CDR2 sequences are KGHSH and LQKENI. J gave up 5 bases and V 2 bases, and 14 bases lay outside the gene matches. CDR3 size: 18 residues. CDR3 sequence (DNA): TGTGCCAGCTCACCAACGTTTCGCCCGGGACAGGGGCTTACTGAAGCTTTCTTT. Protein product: CASSPTFRPGQGLTEAFF.

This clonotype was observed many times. The CDR3 region is CASTGTSGHTDTQYF. The CDR3 coding sequence is TGTGCCAGCACAGGGACTAGCGGGCACACAGATACGCAGTATTTT. The J gene is TRBJ2-3, the V gene TRBV6-1; 12 positions match TRBD2. Germline V gives CDR1 MNHNS, CDR2 SASEGT. The CDR3 is 15 residues long. The V gene end was trimmed by 7 bases and the J gene end by 2 bases; junction bases not matched to a gene: 4.